These 6 T cell receptor beta chains were all obtained from the same sample, sequenced in a study of PD-L1 blockade in urothelial cancer. Time point meaning: peripheral blood 6 weeks after treatment start. Libraries were prepared by immunoSEQ multiplex PCR; TCRdb keeps only in-frame clonotypes and omits some of them. Of roughly 120,000 clones listed, around 89% are singletons. Sample: PBMCs, taken around atezolizumab (anti-PD-L1) treatment. These TCRs come from a man in his fifties or sixties with urothelial cancer.

This chain uses TRBV10-2 with TRBJ2-1, with 9 bases aligning to TRBD2. This CDR3 contains 14 residues. V trimming: 8 bases; J trimming: 3 bases; junction bases outside the gene matches: 5. Per the germline V gene, CDR1 is WSHSY and CDR2 is SAAADI. For the CDR3, the DNA is TGCGCCAGCTCAACTAGCGGGTTCTACAATGAGCAGTTCTTC. It is translated as CASSTSGFYNEQFF.

The V and J genes are TRBV21-1 and TRBJ2-7; TRBD1, the D gene given by the table, was not confirmed from the DNA. TRBV21-1 is a listed pseudogene. The CDR3 is made up of 10 amino acids. CDR3 bases: TGTGCCAGCAGCCCCCCAGAGCAGTACTTC. This gives the protein CASSPPEQYF.

The chain is built from TRBV19 and TRBJ1-5, with D maybe TRBD1 (6 bases). The CDR3 loop spans 14 amino acids. Between the trimmed V and J ends, which lost 9 bases and 5 bases, there was a span of 17 bases. Germline-derived CDR1 and CDR2 are LNHDA and SQIVND (reference sequence). CDR3 protein: CASTDRNHHQPQHF. CDR3 DNA sequence: TGTGCCAGCACAGACAGGAACCACCATCAGCCCCAGCATTTT.

As to this clone: Sequence at one end of the junction differs from germline and may be a read error. The chain links TRBV2 to TRBJ2-1; the match to TRBD2 covers 11 bases. Germline V lookup: CDR1 SNHLY, CDR2 FYNNEI. The CDR3 spans 16 residues. For the CDR3, the DNA is TGTGCCAGCAGGGAAGTAGCGGGGGGGTTTTACAATGAGCAGTTCTTC. It is translated as CASREVAGGFYNEQFF.

DNA for the CDR3: TGTGCCAGTAGTATAGATTCGGGAGGGAGCCAGCCCCAGCATTTT. Translated: CASSIDSGGSQPQHF. V is TRBV19 and J is TRBJ1-5, with D unclear. The CDR3 covers 15 residues. Germline V gives CDR1 LNHDA, CDR2 SQIVND (reference sequence). The V gene lost 0 bases and the J gene lost 7 bases, with 13 bases spanning the gap.

A few counts support this clone. This rearrangement joins TRBV15 to TRBJ1-4, with D hard to call. Germline CDR1 and CDR2: LNHNV and YYDKDF (reference sequence). Trimming removed 1 base at V and 7 bases at J, with 13 bases between. CDR3 size: 15 residues. The CDR3 sequence: CATSRVGLGGEKLFF. The CDR3 DNA sequence: TGTGCCACCAGCAGAGTTGGGTTGGGAGGTGAAAAACTGTTTTTT.